The 32 T cell receptor beta chains reported below all come from one sample, sequenced in a study of blood T cell repertoires in COVID-19. This table comes from immunoSEQ multiplex PCR, and its TCRdb copy is limited to in-frame clones, with some not included. The sample shows about 52,000 clones, around 80% of them seen only once. Sequencing was done on a sample of peripheral blood. All receptors derive from a woman of 80 years or more with COVID-19, enrolled during active disease.

The chain employs TRBV5-4 and TRBJ2-1, with TRBD2 matching 10 bases. Germline loops: CDR1 SGHNT, CDR2 YYREEE (reference sequence). The CDR3 runs 14 residues. J gave up 9 bases and V 5 bases, and 8 bases lay outside the gene matches. DNA for the CDR3: TGTGCCAGCAGTCCGGGACTAGCGCCTGTTGAGCAGTTCTTC. Its translation is CASSPGLAPVEQFF. Complete variable domain (other parts from reference TRBV5-4 and TRBJ2-1): ETGVTQSPTHLIKTRGQQVTLRCSSQSGHNTVSWYQQALGQGPQFIFQYYREEENGRGNFPPRFSGLQFPNYSSELNVNALELDDSALYLCASSPGLAPVEQFFGPGTRLTVL.

V usage is TRBV4-1 and J usage is TRBJ2-1, with D possibly being TRBD2 (5 bases). V was trimmed by 3 bases and J by 1 base, leaving 10 bases between them. Per the germline V gene, CDR1 is MGHRA and CDR2 is YSYEKL. The CDR3 has 15 amino acids. Written as DNA, the CDR3 is TGCGCCAGCAGCCAGGCGGAGGCATCCTACAATGAGCAGTTCTTC. Amino acid sequence: CASSQAEASYNEQFF.

The sample holds one count of this clone. The genes are TRBV27 and TRBJ2-5; a possible D gene is TRBD2 (5 bases). Germline lookup yields CDR1 MNHEY and CDR2 SMNVEV (reference sequence). There are 14 residues in the CDR3. V was shortened by 5 bases and J by 7 bases, with 17 bases between the two germline ends. DNA for the CDR3: TGTGCCAGCAGTCCCAATCAGCGGCCTTTGACCCAGTACTTC. Encoded protein: CASSPNQRPLTQYF.

The V and J genes are TRBV19 and TRBJ1-2; TRBD1 is a possible D gene (6 bases). Trimming removed 6 bases at V and 6 bases at J, with 14 bases between. Germline-derived CDR1 and CDR2 are LNHDA and SQIVND (reference sequence). CDR3 size: 13 residues. The CDR3 reads CASRGRGIDGYTF. DNA of the CDR3: TGTGCCAGTAGGGGCAGGGGCATCGATGGCTACACCTTC.

The genes are TRBV14 and TRBJ2-1; a weak D match, TRBD1 (5 bases). The CDR3 is 13 amino acids. The V gene lost 5 bases and the J gene lost 6 bases, with 11 bases spanning the gap. The germline gives CDR1 SGHDN, CDR2 FVKESK. In DNA, the CDR3 is TGTGCCAGCAGCTTTCGACAGTTCAATGAGCAGTTCTTC. Amino acid sequence: CASSFRQFNEQFF.

The V and J genes are TRBV30 and TRBJ1-6; the D is unclear. CDR1 GTSNPN and CDR2 SVGIG come from the germline V gene (reference sequence). This CDR3 contains 13 residues. The ends were cut back, 0 bases at V and 6 bases at J, with 6 bases in the middle. In DNA form, the CDR3 reads TGTGCCTGGAGTGTTTCTAGTAATTCACCCCTCCACTTT. Its translation: CAWSVSSNSPLHF.

The genes are TRBV5-1 and TRBJ1-1; D unresolved. The V gene lost 4 bases and the J gene lost 0 bases, with 13 bases spanning the gap. This CDR3 spans 15 amino acids. Germline-derived CDR1 and CDR2 are SGHRS and YFSETQ. The DNA of the CDR3 is TGCGCCAGCAGCCCTTCGGTGAGCTTGAACACTGAAGCTTTCTTT. Protein product: CASSPSVSLNTEAFF.

The chain uses TRBV27 and TRBJ2-3; 13 bases are a match to TRBD2. The CDR3 has 17 residues. Germline-derived CDR1 and CDR2 are MNHEY and SMNVEV (reference sequence). V lost 5 bases, J lost 6 bases, and 11 bases stayed unmatched. The CDR3 region is CASSLRGLAGWGDTQYF. The DNA of the CDR3 is TGTGCCAGCAGTCTACGGGGACTAGCGGGATGGGGGGATACGCAGTATTTT.

To note about this clone: An end of the junction does not agree with germline; a read error may underlie this. The rearrangement joins TRBV24-1 to TRBJ2-5, with TRBD2 matching over 9 bases. Per the germline V gene, CDR1 is KGHDR and CDR2 is SFDVKD. CDR3 length equals 13 residues. The CDR3 loop is CATRRAAGGPLHF. CDR3 coding DNA: TGTGCCACCCGAAGGGCGGCGGGAGGGCCGTTGCACTTC.

The CDR3 here is CASSSLTSGNTIYF. The CDR3 DNA sequence: TGTGCCAGCAGCTCACTTACCTCTGGAAACACCATATATTTT. This chain uses TRBV5-4 with TRBJ1-3; D is uncertain. The CDR3 sequence is 14 residues long. Germline V lookup: CDR1 SGHNT, CDR2 YYREEE (reference sequence). V was clipped by 3 bases and J by 0 bases, with 7 bases between them.

This clone occurred once. This chain connects TRBV30 to TRBJ2-1; 15 bases agree with TRBD2. Germline V gene sequence: CDR1 GTSNPN, CDR2 SVGIG (reference sequence). The CDR3 spans 15 residues. Losses at the gene ends were 5 bases for V and 9 bases for J; bases not matched to a gene: 8. The CDR3 sequence: CAWDSGLAGGIEQFF. CDR3 in DNA: TGTGCCTGGGACTCGGGACTAGCGGGAGGAATTGAGCAGTTCTTC.

The chain combines TRBV7-2 with TRBJ2-7; D gene uncertain. In germline, CDR1 is SGHTA, CDR2 FQGNSA. The CDR3 is 14 residues long. V lost 0 bases and J 2 bases, leaving 8 bases between the germline ends. Here the CDR3 reads CASSLASLTYEQYF. DNA of the CDR3: TGTGCCAGCAGCTTAGCTAGCCTGACCTACGAGCAGTACTTC.

The genes are TRBV7-8 and TRBJ1-3, with D possibly matching TRBD1 (5 bases). Deletions cut 0 bases from V and 4 bases from J, with 16 bases between. Germline lookup yields CDR1 SGHVS and CDR2 FQNEAQ. This CDR3 contains 17 residues. In DNA form, the CDR3 reads TGTGCCAGCAGCTTAGCGACGGACCGCCGGGGGGGAAACACCATATATTTT. Its protein product is CASSLATDRRGGNTIYF.

This chain links TRBV5-1 with TRBJ2-3, with 13 bases fitting TRBD2. This CDR3 region has 18 residues. V shed 3 bases, J shed 3 bases, and the junction held 10 bases outside the gene matches. Germline V gene lookup returns CDR1 SGHRS and CDR2 YFSETQ. CDR3 region: CASSWGTSGTAMTDTQYF. The CDR3 DNA reads as TGCGCCAGCAGCTGGGGGACTAGCGGGACCGCAATGACAGATACGCAGTATTTT.

This clone was recorded once. The rearrangement joins TRBV7-6 to TRBJ2-7; 12 bases align to TRBD2. V lost 4 bases, J lost 2 bases, and 3 bases stayed unmatched. The CDR3 consists of 15 residues. The germline V gene has CDR1 SGHVS and CDR2 FNYEAQ. CDR3 coding DNA: TGTGCCAGCAGCTCGGGACTAGCGGGTCCCTACGAGCAGTACTTC. Its protein is CASSSGLAGPYEQYF.

This chain joins TRBV4-2 and TRBJ1-6; the match to TRBD1 covers 8 bases. This CDR3 has 16 residues. The ends lost 4 bases at V and 10 bases at J; junction bases unmatched: 12. Germline loops: CDR1 LGHNA, CDR2 YNFKEQ. CDR3 loop: CASSRGQGWDGSPLHF. In DNA, the CDR3 is TGTGCCAGCAGCCGCGGACAGGGTTGGGATGGGTCACCCCTCCACTTT.

J is TRBJ1-5 and V is TRBV2; a weak D match, TRBD1 (5 bases). Per germline, CDR1 SNHLY and CDR2 FYNNEI. Trimming pared 7 bases from V and 0 bases from J, leaving 10 bases between. The CDR3 is 14 residues long. The CDR3 nucleotides read TGTGCCAGCAAGCCGGACAATAGCAATCAGCCCCAGCATTTT. This encodes CASKPDNSNQPQHF.

The V and J genes are TRBV19 and TRBJ2-7, with a tentative D call TRBD1 (6 bases). CDR1 and CDR2 from the germline V gene are LNHDA and SQIVND (reference sequence). Trimming left V 5 bases short and J 9 bases short, with 11 bases between. The CDR3 extends over 11 amino acids. CDR3 protein: CASSSPTGQYF. The CDR3 region has the DNA TGTGCCAGTAGTTCCCCGACAGGGCAGTACTTC.

V gene TRBV6-2 or TRBV6-3 combines with J gene TRBJ1-5; D is unresolved. The germline CDR1 and CDR2 sequences are MNHEY and SVGEGT. Trimming stripped 0 bases from V and 3 bases from J, with 15 bases between. The CDR3 runs to 17 residues. In DNA, the CDR3 is TGTGCCAGCAGTTACTCAGCGGGCAGCCAGGCCAATCAGCCCCAGCATTTT. Residues: CASSYSAGSQANQPQHF.

J is TRBJ2-2 and V is TRBV7-9; 13 positions match TRBD2. The ends lost 5 bases at V and 1 base at J; junction bases unmatched: 4. Germline V gene sequence: CDR1 SEHNR, CDR2 FQNEAQ (reference sequence). This CDR3 is built from 17 residues. CDR3 amino acids: CASSGGTSGENTGELFF. In DNA form, the CDR3 reads TGTGCCAGCAGCGGGGGGACTAGCGGGGAGAACACCGGGGAGCTGTTTTTT.

The chain couples TRBV28 to TRBJ1-1; the D is unclear. Germline values: CDR1 MDHEN, CDR2 SYDVKM. Trimming cost V 3 bases and J 8 bases, with 10 bases left between them. CDR3 length: 12 amino acids. CDR3 DNA sequence: TGTGCCAGCAGTTTTGGGCAGCCCGAAGCTTTCTTT. As protein: CASSFGQPEAFF.

The chain recombines TRBV4-1 with TRBJ2-3; TRBD1 matches at 8 bases. The V gene's germline CDR1 is MGHRA and CDR2 YSYEKL. Trimming at V came to 4 bases and at J to 6 bases, leaving 15 bases not matched to a gene. CDR3 length: 17 residues. This chain's CDR3 is CASSPTSGTGIMDTQYF. CDR3 bases: TGCGCCAGCAGCCCGACGTCGGGGACAGGAATAATGGATACGCAGTATTTT.

The V gene is TRBV7-8, the J gene TRBJ1-2, with D perhaps TRBD1 (5 bases). Germline CDR1 and CDR2: SGHVS and FQNEAQ. The CDR3 is 14 residues long. Trimming left V 2 bases short and J 8 bases short, with 15 bases between. The chain's CDR3 is CASSLQRGRVGYTF. CDR3 nucleotides: TGTGCCAGCAGCTTACAACGGGGGAGGGTGGGCTACACCTTC. Based on the CDR3 plus reference TRBV7-8 and TRBJ1-2, the full variable domain is GAGVSQSPRYKVAKRGQDVALRCDPISGHVSLFWYQQALGQGPEFLTYFQNEAQLDKSGLPSDRFFAERPEGSVSTLKIQRTQQEDSAVYLCASSLQRGRVGYTFGSGTRLTVV.

V and J are TRBV7-2 and TRBJ1-1, with D possibly matching TRBD1 (5 bases). Germline loops: CDR1 SGHTA, CDR2 FQGNSA. With 2 bases removed from V and 8 bases from J, the gap between germline ends came to 15 bases. This CDR3 spans 14 amino acids. Here the CDR3 DNA reads TGTGCCAGCAGCTTAAGGGGTCCGGTGGGGGAAGCTTTCTTT. Residues: CASSLRGPVGEAFF.

For the CDR3, the DNA is TGCAGCGACGGAAGTTCCGGGACAGGGAACTACGAGCAGTACTTC. It encodes CSDGSSGTGNYEQYF. The chain employs TRBV29-1 and TRBJ2-7; 9 bases match TRBD1. V was clipped by 7 bases and J by 3 bases; unmatched bases: 13. In germline, CDR1 is SQVTM, CDR2 ANQGSEA. The CDR3 runs 15 residues.

The J gene is TRBJ1-1, the V gene TRBV5-1; D call uncertain. The length of the CDR3 is 14 residues. The V and J ends lost 0 bases and 4 bases respectively, with 10 bases between them. Germline V gene sequence: CDR1 SGHRS, CDR2 YFSETQ. Here the CDR3 reads CASSLDAGSTEAFF. CDR3 nucleotides: TGCGCCAGCAGCTTGGACGCTGGCAGCACTGAAGCTTTCTTT.

The chain couples TRBV24-1 to TRBJ1-1, with D possibly matching TRBD1 (5 bases). Germline V CDR1 and CDR2: KGHDR, SFDVKD. This CDR3 is 15 amino acids long. Trimming took 6 bases from V and 5 from J, leaving 18 bases between them. The chain's CDR3 is CATSSSLSGTTEAFF. The DNA for the CDR3 is TGTGCCACCAGTAGTAGTCTTAGCGGGACTACTGAAGCTTTCTTT.

This clone was seen a few times. The chain is built from TRBV20-1 and TRBJ2-3; the match to TRBD1 covers 9 bases. Trimming removed 3 bases from V and 6 bases from J; junction bases left unmatched: 13. Germline-derived CDR1 and CDR2 are DFQATT and SNEGSKA (reference sequence). The CDR3 covers 16 residues. This CDR3 is CSASSLLQGARDTQYF. The CDR3 nucleotides are TGCAGTGCTAGTTCCTTACTACAGGGGGCAAGGGATACGCAGTATTTT.

The V call is TRBV7-3, the J call TRBJ2-2, with 12 bases lining up with TRBD2. Germline CDR1 is SGHTA and CDR2 is FQGTGA. This CDR3 contains 16 residues. V was clipped by 5 bases and J by 7 bases; unmatched bases: 8. The CDR3 DNA reads as TGTGCCAGCAGCAGGACTAGCGGGAATTCTGGCGGGGAGCTGTTTTTT. This translates into CASSRTSGNSGGELFF.

The rearrangement uses TRBV18 and TRBJ1-2, with 10 bases identical to TRBD1. The CDR3 is 13 residues long. V gave up 3 bases and J gave up 6 bases; unmatched junction bases: 1. The V gene's germline CDR1 is KGHSH and CDR2 LQKENI. DNA for the CDR3: TGTGCCAGCTCACCGGGACAGGGGAATGGCTACACCTTC. Translated, it gives CASSPGQGNGYTF.

Concerning this clone itself: One end of the junction does not line up with germline, which may come from a read error. CDR3 amino acids: CAWNRDRINYSKSLGGF. The CDR3, as DNA: TGTGCCTGGAACCGGGACAGGATTAATTACTCGAAGAGTTTAGGGGGATTT. The chain recombines TRBV30 with TRBJ1-1; the match to TRBD1 covers 8 bases. The CDR3 length is 17 residues. CDR1 and CDR2 from the germline V gene are GTSNPN and SVGIG (reference sequence).

The CDR3 DNA reads as TGTGCCAGCAGGACAGGAGGTTATGGCTACACCTTC. Its protein is CASRTGGYGYTF. The chain carries TRBV6-6 and TRBJ1-2; possibly TRBD1 for D (6 bases). CDR3 length equals 12 residues. Trimming shortened V by 6 bases and J by 5 bases, and 10 bases separated the two germline ends. Germline CDR1 MNHNY, CDR2 SVGAGI (reference sequence).